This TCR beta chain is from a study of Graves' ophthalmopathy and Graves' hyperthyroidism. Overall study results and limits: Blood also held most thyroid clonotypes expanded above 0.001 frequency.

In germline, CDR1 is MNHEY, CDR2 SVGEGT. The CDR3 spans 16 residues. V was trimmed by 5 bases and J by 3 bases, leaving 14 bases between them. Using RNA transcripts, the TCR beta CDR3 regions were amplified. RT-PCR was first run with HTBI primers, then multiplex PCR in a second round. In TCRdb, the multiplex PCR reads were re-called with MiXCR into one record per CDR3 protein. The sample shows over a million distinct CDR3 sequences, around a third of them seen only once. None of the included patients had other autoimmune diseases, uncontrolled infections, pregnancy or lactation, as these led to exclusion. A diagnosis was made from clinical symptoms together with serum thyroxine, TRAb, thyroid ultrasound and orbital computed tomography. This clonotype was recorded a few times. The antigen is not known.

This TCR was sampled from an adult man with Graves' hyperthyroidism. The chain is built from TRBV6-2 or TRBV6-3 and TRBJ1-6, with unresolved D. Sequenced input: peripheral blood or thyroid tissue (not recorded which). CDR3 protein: CASSGPKRYYNSPLHF. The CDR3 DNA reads TGTGCCAGCAGTGGACCCAAGCGCTACTATAATTCACCCCTCCACTTT.